This TCR beta chain came from a study of T cells in Graves' hyperthyroidism and ophthalmopathy. General observations from the study: Among thyroid clonotypes expanded above 0.001, most also appeared in blood.

Regions amplified from RNA transcripts were the TCR beta CDR3 regions. RT-PCR in the first round (using the HTBI primer set) targeted the TCR CDR3. TCRdb reprocessed the multiplex PCR reads with MiXCR, giving one entry per CDR3 protein. The table has 550,000 to 650,000 distinct CDR3 sequences, about 14% seen once; the top ten hold approximately 15%. Stable Graves' hyperthyroidism meant no ophthalmopathy progression within 18 months. Exclusion of a patient resulted from uncontrolled infection, other autoimmune disease, pregnancy or lactation. CDR3 length: 13 residues. The V gene lost 7 bases and the J gene lost 3 bases, with 12 bases spanning the gap. The germline V gene has CDR1 SQVTM and CDR2 ANQGSEA. Details on this clonotype: Its antigen is as yet unknown.

This chain links TRBV29-1 with TRBJ1-4; D is undetermined. This TCR derives from a middle-aged woman with Graves' hyperthyroidism. The source material was blood. Here the CDR3 reads CSALRAANEKLFF. The CDR3 DNA reads as TGCAGCGCCCTTCGGGCAGCTAATGAAAAACTGTTTTTT.